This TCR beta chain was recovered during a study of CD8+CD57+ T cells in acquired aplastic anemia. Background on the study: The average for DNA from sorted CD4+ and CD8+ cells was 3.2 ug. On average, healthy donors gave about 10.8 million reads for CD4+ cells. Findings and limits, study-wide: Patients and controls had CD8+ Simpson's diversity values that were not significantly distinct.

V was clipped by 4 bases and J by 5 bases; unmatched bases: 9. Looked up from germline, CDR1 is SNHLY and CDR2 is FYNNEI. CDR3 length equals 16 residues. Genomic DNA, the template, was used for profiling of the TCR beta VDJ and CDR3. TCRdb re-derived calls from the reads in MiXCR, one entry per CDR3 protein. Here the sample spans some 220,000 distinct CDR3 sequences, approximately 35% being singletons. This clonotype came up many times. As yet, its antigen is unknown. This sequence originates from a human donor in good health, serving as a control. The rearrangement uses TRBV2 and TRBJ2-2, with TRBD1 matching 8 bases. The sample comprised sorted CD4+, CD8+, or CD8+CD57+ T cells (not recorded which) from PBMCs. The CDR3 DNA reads TGTGCCAGCAGTGTACAGACAGGGGAATGGACCGGGGAGCTGTTTTTT. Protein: CASSVQTGEWTGELFF.